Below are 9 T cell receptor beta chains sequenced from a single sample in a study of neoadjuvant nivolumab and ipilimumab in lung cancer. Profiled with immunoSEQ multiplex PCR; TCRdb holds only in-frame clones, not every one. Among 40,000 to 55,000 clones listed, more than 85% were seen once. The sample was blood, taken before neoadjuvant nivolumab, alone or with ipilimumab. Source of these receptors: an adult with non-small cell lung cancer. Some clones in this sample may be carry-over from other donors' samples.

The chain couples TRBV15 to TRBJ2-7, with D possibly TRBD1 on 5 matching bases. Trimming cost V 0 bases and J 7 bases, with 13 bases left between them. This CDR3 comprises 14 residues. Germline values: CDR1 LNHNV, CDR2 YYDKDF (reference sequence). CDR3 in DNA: TGTGCCACCAGCAGAGATCTGGGGCCTGGGGAGCAGTACTTC. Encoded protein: CATSRDLGPGEQYF.

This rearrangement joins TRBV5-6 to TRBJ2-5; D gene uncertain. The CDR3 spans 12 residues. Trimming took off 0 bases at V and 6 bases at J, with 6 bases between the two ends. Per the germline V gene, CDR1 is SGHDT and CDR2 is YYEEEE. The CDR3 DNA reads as TGTGCCAGCAGCTTGGGCGCTAAGACCCAGTACTTC. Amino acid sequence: CASSLGAKTQYF.

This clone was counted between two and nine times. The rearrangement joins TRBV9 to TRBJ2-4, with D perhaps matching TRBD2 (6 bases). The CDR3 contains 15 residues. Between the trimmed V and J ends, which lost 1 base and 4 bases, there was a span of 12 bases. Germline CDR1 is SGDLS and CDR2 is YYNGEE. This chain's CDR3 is CASSVSSGMKNIQYF. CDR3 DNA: TGTGCCAGCAGCGTAAGTAGCGGAATGAAAAACATTCAGTACTTC.

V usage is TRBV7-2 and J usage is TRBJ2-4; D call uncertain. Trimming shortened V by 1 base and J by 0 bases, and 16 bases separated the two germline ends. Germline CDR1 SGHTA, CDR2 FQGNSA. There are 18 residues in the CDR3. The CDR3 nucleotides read TGTGCCAGCAGCTTAGGCTCCTTGGGGAACATAGCCAAAAACATTCAGTACTTC. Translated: CASSLGSLGNIAKNIQYF. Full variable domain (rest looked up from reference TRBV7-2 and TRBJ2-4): GAGVSQSPSNKVTEKGKDVELRCDPISGHTALYWYRQSLGQGLEFLIYFQGNSAPDKSGLPSDRFSAERTGGSVSTLTIQRTQQEDSAVYLCASSLGSLGNIAKNIQYFGAGTRLSVL.

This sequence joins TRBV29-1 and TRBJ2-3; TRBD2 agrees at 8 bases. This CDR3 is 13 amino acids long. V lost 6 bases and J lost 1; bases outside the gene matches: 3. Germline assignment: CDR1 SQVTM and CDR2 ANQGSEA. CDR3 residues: CSVRREGTDTQYF. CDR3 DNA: TGCAGCGTCCGGCGGGAGGGCACAGATACGCAGTATTTT.

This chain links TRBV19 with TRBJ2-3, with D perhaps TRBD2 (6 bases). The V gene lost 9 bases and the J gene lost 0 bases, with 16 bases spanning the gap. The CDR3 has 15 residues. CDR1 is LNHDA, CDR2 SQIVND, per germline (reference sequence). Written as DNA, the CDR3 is TGTGCCAGCCGTGATGGGGGGTTCAGCACAGATACGCAGTATTTT. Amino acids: CASRDGGFSTDTQYF. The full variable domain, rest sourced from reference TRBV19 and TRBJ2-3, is DGGITQSPKYLFRKEGQNVTLSCEQNLNHDAMYWYRQDPGQGLRLIYYSQIVNDFQKGDIAEGYSVSREKKESFPLTVTSAQKNPTAFYLCASRDGGFSTDTQYFGPGTRLTVL.

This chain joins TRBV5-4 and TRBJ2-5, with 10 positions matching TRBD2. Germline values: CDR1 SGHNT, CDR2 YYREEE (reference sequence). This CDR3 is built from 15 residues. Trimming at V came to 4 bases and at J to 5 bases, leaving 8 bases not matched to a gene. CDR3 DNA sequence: TGTGCCAGCAGCCGTGGGACTAGCGACTACGAGACCCAGTACTTC. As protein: CASSRGTSDYETQYF.

CDR3 sequence reads: CASSQDKGHTQYF. In DNA form, the CDR3 reads TGCGCCAGCAGCCAAGATAAGGGACATACGCAGTATTTT. The V call is TRBV4-3, the J call TRBJ2-3; D might be TRBD1 or TRBD2, each matching 5 bases. This CDR3 comprises 13 residues. CDR1 and CDR2 (germline): LGHNA, YSLEER. V was pared by 0 bases and J by 7 bases, with 8 bases between.

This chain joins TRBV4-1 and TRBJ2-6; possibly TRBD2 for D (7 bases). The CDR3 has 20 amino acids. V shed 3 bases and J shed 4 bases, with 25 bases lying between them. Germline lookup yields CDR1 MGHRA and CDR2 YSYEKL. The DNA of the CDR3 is TGCGCCAGCAGCCACCCCTCGGGGGCCACCGGGGGGAAAGGGGCCAACGTCCTGACTTTC. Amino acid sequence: CASSHPSGATGGKGANVLTF.